The 26 T cell receptor beta chains listed next were all sequenced from one sample in a study of CD8 T cells in Susac syndrome. An input of roughly 0.45 to 1 ug of RNA was subjected to reverse transcription using random hexamers. One entry per CDR3 protein results from TCRdb running MiXCR on the immunoSEQ multiplex PCR reads. Altogether roughly 200,000 distinct CDR3 sequences are present, about 94% being singletons, with the ten largest covering approximately 0.09%. Sequencing was carried out using CD4+ T cells from PBMCs. The receptors shown here come from a human donor with multiple sclerosis.

This chain joins TRBV30 and TRBJ2-2; D gene uncertain. Trimming took off 0 bases at V and 4 bases at J, with 6 bases between the two ends. From germline, CDR1 is GTSNPN and CDR2 SVGIG (reference sequence). The CDR3 is 13 residues long. The CDR3 reads CAWSVRGTGELFF. CDR3 nucleotide sequence: TGTGCCTGGAGTGTAAGAGGCACCGGGGAGCTGTTTTTT.

The sample holds one count of this clonotype. This chain connects TRBV9 to TRBJ1-6; D perhaps matches TRBD1 (6 bases). Trimming shortened V by 2 bases and J by 0 bases, and 9 bases separated the two germline ends. CDR1 is SGDLS and CDR2 is YYNGEE in the germline V gene. The CDR3 extends over 16 amino acids. For the CDR3, the DNA is TGTGCCAGCAGCGTCAGGGACAACTCCTATAATTCACCCCTCCACTTT. Its protein product is CASSVRDNSYNSPLHF.

This sequence joins TRBV6-2 or TRBV6-3 and TRBJ2-7; D is uncertain. The CDR3 loop spans 11 amino acids. V was clipped by 5 bases and J by 3 bases, with 5 bases between them. The germline V gene encodes CDR1 MNHEY and CDR2 SVGEGT. The CDR3 loop is CASSPFYEQYF. The CDR3 region has the DNA TGTGCCAGCAGTCCTTTCTACGAGCAGTACTTC.

J is TRBJ2-1 and V is TRBV6-5; D is uncertain. Looked up from germline, CDR1 is MNHEY and CDR2 is SVGAGI. The CDR3 runs 15 residues. Trimming cost V 6 bases and J 0 bases, with 12 bases left between them. In DNA, the CDR3 is TGTGCCAGCAGCCGCGCAGGCTACTCCTACAATGAGCAGTTCTTC. It translates to CASSRAGYSYNEQFF.

The chain links TRBV11-3 to TRBJ1-6; the match to TRBD1 covers 7 bases. With V trimmed by 4 bases and J by 6 bases, 9 bases remained unmatched. Germline V CDR1 and CDR2: SGHNT, YENEEA. The CDR3 consists of 16 residues. CDR3 protein: CASSSHAGQTNSPLHF. The CDR3 DNA reads as TGTGCCAGCAGCTCCCATGCGGGACAGACTAATTCACCCCTCCACTTT.

The chain has TRBV10-3 and TRBJ2-7; 8 bases are shared with TRBD1. Germline CDR1 ENHRY, CDR2 SYGVKD. The length of the CDR3 is 13 residues. Trimming at V came to 6 bases and at J to 2 bases, leaving 3 bases not matched to a gene. This CDR3 reads CAISKQGAYEQYF. CDR3 nucleotide sequence: TGTGCCATCAGCAAACAGGGGGCCTACGAGCAGTACTTC.

V usage is TRBV5-6 and J usage is TRBJ1-1, with D possibly matching TRBD1 (5 bases). The germline gives CDR1 SGHDT, CDR2 YYEEEE. The CDR3 runs 14 residues. Trimming shortened V by 3 bases and J by 1 base, and 10 bases separated the two germline ends. In DNA form, the CDR3 reads TGTGCCAGCAGCTCCAACAGGAGGAACACTGAAGCTTTCTTT. As protein: CASSSNRRNTEAFF.

This clonotype occurred once. V gene TRBV7-9 combines with J gene TRBJ2-7; TRBD2 agrees at 9 bases. V was pared by 2 bases and J by 3 bases, with 5 bases of the junction left unmatched. CDR1 and CDR2 from the germline V gene are SEHNR and FQNEAQ (reference sequence). This CDR3 comprises 15 residues. The DNA for the CDR3 is TGTGCCAGCAGCTTAAGGGCTAGCGGGGACTACGAGCAGTACTTC. Residues: CASSLRASGDYEQYF. Supplemented by reference TRBV7-9 and TRBJ2-7, the full variable domain reads DTGVSQNPRHKITKRGQNVTFRCDPISEHNRLYWYRQTLGQGPEFLTYFQNEAQLEKSRLLSDRFSAERPKGSFSTLEIQRTEQGDSAMYLCASSLRASGDYEQYFGPGTRLTVT.

The gene calls are TRBV29-1 and TRBJ2-2; 7 bases align to TRBD1. With 4 bases clipped from V and 4 bases from J, the junction kept 3 bases outside the gene matches. This CDR3 spans 13 amino acids. CDR1 SQVTM and CDR2 ANQGSEA come from the germline V gene. CDR3 sequence: CSVVRDSTGELFF. The CDR3 DNA reads as TGCAGCGTTGTCAGGGACAGCACCGGGGAGCTGTTTTTT.

V gene TRBV5-6 combines with J gene TRBJ1-3, with no clear D. CDR1 SGHDT and CDR2 YYEEEE come from the germline V gene. The CDR3 loop spans 12 amino acids. The V end lost 1 base, the J end lost 8 bases, and 7 bases lay between the germline ends. CDR3: CASSLYLHTIYF. The CDR3 nucleotides are TGTGCCAGCAGCTTGTATCTGCACACCATATATTTT.

On this clonotype: A read error may account for a junction end that differs from germline. V gene TRBV12-3 or TRBV12-4 combines with J gene TRBJ2-3; TRBD2 agrees at 8 bases. The CDR3 is 14 amino acids. The CDR3 DNA reads TGTGCCAGCAGTGTAGCGGGGTCGACAGATACGCAGTATTTT. Its translation: CASSVAGSTDTQYF.

The CDR3 here is CSVFESRASNYGYTF. In nucleotides, the CDR3 is TGCAGCGTTTTTGAGTCCAGGGCTTCTAACTATGGCTACACCTTC. This sequence joins TRBV29-1 and TRBJ1-2; tentative D call: TRBD1 (5 bases). Germline V gene data show CDR1 as SQVTM and CDR2 as ANQGSEA. V was clipped by 5 bases and J by 0 bases, with 16 bases between them. The CDR3 is made up of 15 amino acids.

CDR3 loop: CASSHSSGVSEQFF. As DNA, the CDR3 is TGTGCCAGCAGCCACTCTAGTGGGGTTAGTGAGCAGTTCTTC. This chain joins TRBV3-1 and TRBJ2-1; D is unclear. The CDR3 is made up of 14 amino acids. Between the trimmed V and J ends, which lost 3 bases and 9 bases, there was a span of 15 bases. Germline assignment: CDR1 LGHDT and CDR2 YNNKEL (reference sequence).

This sequence joins TRBV30 and TRBJ2-7; D may match TRBD1 or TRBD2 (5 bases each). CDR3 size: 14 residues. The germline V gene has CDR1 GTSNPN and CDR2 SVGIG (reference sequence). V lost 6 bases, J lost 5 bases, and 20 bases lay in between. The DNA for the CDR3 is TGTGCCTGTACCCCCGGGGCGGGCTGGGACGAGCAGTACTTC. Translation: CACTPGAGWDEQYF.

The V and J genes are TRBV3-1 and TRBJ1-2, with D possibly being TRBD1 (6 bases). Germline V gene lookup returns CDR1 LGHDT and CDR2 YNNKEL (reference sequence). CDR3 length equals 14 residues. Trimming took off 0 bases at V and 5 bases at J, with 10 bases between the two ends. CDR3 protein: CASSQEGGTYGYTF. In nucleotides, the CDR3 is TGTGCCAGCAGCCAAGAGGGGGGGACATATGGCTACACCTTC.

This rearrangement joins TRBV3-1 to TRBJ1-2; D is possibly TRBD1 (5 bases). CDR1 is LGHDT and CDR2 is YNNKEL in the germline V gene (reference sequence). CDR3 length equals 13 residues. V was clipped by 5 bases and J by 5 bases, with 12 bases between them. The CDR3: CASSTGTGYGYTF. The CDR3, as DNA: TGTGCCAGCAGCACGGGGACTGGGTATGGCTACACCTTC.

This chain uses TRBV5-4 with TRBJ2-3; possibly TRBD2 for D (6 bases). V lost 1 base and J 5 bases, leaving 23 bases between the germline ends. Germline CDR1 and CDR2: SGHNT and YYREEE (reference sequence). The CDR3 has 18 residues. The CDR3 is CASSLSRAGGAIQDTQYF. CDR3 in DNA: TGTGCCAGCAGCTTGAGTCGGGCCGGCGGGGCTATTCAAGATACGCAGTATTTT.

This clonotype appeared a few times. The genes are TRBV27 and TRBJ2-7; the D is unclear. V was shortened by 1 base and J by 5 bases, with 0 bases between the two germline ends. CDR1 and CDR2 from the germline V gene are MNHEY and SMNVEV (reference sequence). The CDR3 totals 10 residues. The CDR3 loop is CASSLYEQYF. The CDR3 DNA is TGTGCCAGCAGTTTATACGAGCAGTACTTC.

V gene TRBV7-2 combines with J gene TRBJ2-3; D may be TRBD2 (5 bases). V gave up 0 bases and J gave up 6 bases, with 10 bases separating them. CDR3 length: 14 amino acids. Germline lookup yields CDR1 SGHTA and CDR2 FQGNSA. Written as DNA, the CDR3 is TGTGCCAGCAGCTTAGCTAGCGAGATCGATACGCAGTATTTT. Protein: CASSLASEIDTQYF.

This clonotype was seen just once. V gene TRBV19 combines with J gene TRBJ2-7; D uncertain. Trimming removed 4 bases at V and 9 bases at J, with 16 bases between. This CDR3 has 13 amino acids. Germline values: CDR1 LNHDA, CDR2 SQIVND (reference sequence). The CDR3 loop reads CASSTGPYGGQYF. The CDR3 nucleotides are TGTGCCAGTAGTACCGGTCCCTACGGCGGGCAGTACTTC.

This chain connects TRBV5-1 to TRBJ2-7, with D possibly being TRBD1 (5 bases). There are 15 residues in the CDR3. V was trimmed by 0 bases and J by 3 bases, leaving 13 bases between them. The germline gives CDR1 SGHRS, CDR2 YFSETQ. CDR3 loop: CASSLEGNNYYEQYF. The CDR3 DNA reads as TGCGCCAGCAGCTTGGAGGGGAACAACTACTACGAGCAGTACTTC.

The chain joins TRBV7-9 to TRBJ1-6; TRBD1 matches 7 bases. The trim removed 8 bases at V and 8 bases at J, leaving 6 bases unmatched. CDR1 SEHNR and CDR2 FQNEAQ come from the germline V gene (reference sequence). This CDR3 has 13 amino acids. The CDR3 loop is CASRYRGYSPLHF. The CDR3, as DNA: TGTGCCAGCCGATACAGGGGTTATTCACCCCTCCACTTT. Together with reference TRBV7-9 and TRBJ1-6, the CDR3 gives the full variable domain: DTGVSQNPRHKITKRGQNVTFRCDPISEHNRLYWYRQTLGQGPEFLTYFQNEAQLEKSRLLSDRFSAERPKGSFSTLEIQRTEQGDSAMYLCASRYRGYSPLHFGNGTRLTVT.

The genes are TRBV27 and TRBJ1-4, with a possible D match to TRBD1 (5 bases). The length of the CDR3 is 15 residues. The V and J ends lost 2 bases and 0 bases respectively, with 7 bases between them. CDR1 MNHEY and CDR2 SMNVEV come from the germline V gene (reference sequence). CDR3 protein: CASSLRGTTNEKLFF. The DNA of the CDR3 is TGTGCCAGCAGTTTACGGGGGACAACTAATGAAAAACTGTTTTTT. The full variable domain, in which reference TRBV27 and TRBJ1-4 provide the parts outside the CDR3, is EAQVTQNPRYLITVTGKKLTVTCSQNMNHEYMSWYRQDPGLGLRQIYYSMNVEVTDKGDVPEGYKVSRKEKRNFPLILESPSPNQTSLYFCASSLRGTTNEKLFFGSGTQLSVL.

This sequence joins TRBV5-1 and TRBJ2-3; no clear D. Germline V gives CDR1 SGHRS, CDR2 YFSETQ. This CDR3 has 15 residues. V was cut by 4 bases and J by 0 bases, with 12 bases left in between. The chain's CDR3 is CASSPTRSSTDTQYF. CDR3 nucleotide sequence: TGCGCCAGCAGCCCGACTCGATCTAGCACAGATACGCAGTATTTT.

The V gene is TRBV2, the J gene TRBJ1-2, with D hard to call. Germline CDR1 and CDR2: SNHLY and FYNNEI. There are 11 residues in the CDR3. The V end was cut by 5 bases, the J end by 6 bases, with 7 bases between. Here the CDR3 DNA reads TGTGCCAGCAGTTACAGTGATGGCTACACCTTC. Its protein product is CASSYSDGYTF.

The chain uses TRBV12-3 or TRBV12-4 and TRBJ1-2; 12 positions match TRBD1. The ends lost 3 bases at V and 8 bases at J; junction bases unmatched: 7. The CDR3 length is 15 residues. The CDR3: CASSFRDRGLGGYTF. The CDR3 DNA reads TGTGCCAGCAGTTTCCGGGACAGGGGGCTGGGCGGCTACACCTTC.